This T cell receptor (beta chain) emerged from a study of T cell repertoires in cytomegalovirus infection. The CDR3 extends over 16 amino acids. V shed 6 bases, J shed 6 bases, and the junction held 15 bases outside the gene matches. Germline V gene data show CDR1 as SGHAT and CDR2 as FQNNGV. TCRdb re-derived calls from the reads in MiXCR, one entry per CDR3 protein. The profile shows 350,000 to 450,000 distinct CDR3 sequences, less than 20% of them singletons. The genes are TRBV11-2 and TRBJ2-3; 7 nucleotides agree with TRBD2. Sequencing was done on a sample of PBMCs. The sequence was obtained from a human donor in good health (CMV status not recorded). Some clones in this sample may be carry-over from other donors' samples. CDR3 region: CASSTKRGAPPDTQYF. The DNA for the CDR3 is TGTGCCAGCAGTACCAAGCGGGGTGCCCCCCCGGATACGCAGTATTTT.